What follows are 32 T cell receptor beta chains derived from one specimen sequenced in a study of T cells after yellow fever vaccination. TCRdb re-analysed the 5' RACE reads in MiXCR, keeping a single row per CDR3 protein. The sample has about 400,000 distinct CDR3 sequences, more than 9% seen once. This specimen consisted of PBMCs, obtained on the day of the first yellow fever vaccination. The source is a man aged 18 to 35 who received the YFV17D yellow fever vaccine.

The J gene is TRBJ2-7, the V gene TRBV15; 7 bases align to TRBD2. The junction had 8 bases not matched to a gene; V was cut back by 3 bases and J by 3 bases. The CDR3 totals 15 residues. Germline CDR1 reads LNHNV; CDR2 reads YYDKDF (reference sequence). The DNA for the CDR3 is TGTGCCACCAGCAGGTCAGGCTGGGGGGGCTACGAGCAGTACGTC. Its protein product is CATSRSGWGGYEQYV.

The chain carries TRBV7-3 and TRBJ2-5; TRBD1 or TRBD2 may be the D gene (6 bases each). Trimming stripped 5 bases from V and 5 bases from J, with 18 bases between. CDR3 length equals 15 residues. Per the germline V gene, CDR1 is SGHTA and CDR2 is FQGTGA. The chain's CDR3 is CASSPGGAVGETQYF. The DNA of the CDR3 is TGTGCCAGCAGCCCCGGGGGCGCCGTTGGGGAGACCCAGTACTTC.

The rearrangement uses TRBV29-1 and TRBJ2-7; D could derive from TRBD1 or TRBD2 (5 bases each). Trimming removed 6 bases from V and 6 bases from J, with 15 bases in between. CDR1 is SQVTM and CDR2 is ANQGSEA in the germline V gene. The CDR3 has 12 amino acids. The CDR3 loop reads CSVRSGPGEQYV. CDR3 DNA: TGCAGCGTCAGGTCGGGGCCTGGCGAGCAGTACGTC.

This clonotype appeared a few times. The V call is TRBV7-8, the J call TRBJ1-4, with D possibly TRBD1 on 6 matching bases. The CDR3 covers 15 residues. Trimming took off 4 bases at V and 5 bases at J, with 14 bases between the two ends. The germline V gene has CDR1 SGHVS and CDR2 FQNEAQ. CDR3: CASSSQTGGNEKLFF. In DNA, the CDR3 is TGTGCCAGCAGCTCCCAGACAGGCGGAAATGAAAAACTGTTTTTT.

This clonotype was detected a few times. The V and J genes are TRBV7-9 and TRBJ1-2; D is unclear. V lost 2 bases to trimming and J lost 0 bases, with 4 bases between them. This CDR3 comprises 13 residues. Germline CDR1 and CDR2: SEHNR and FQNEAQ (reference sequence). CDR3 bases: TGTGCCAGCAGCTTACATACTAACTATGGCTACACCTTC. The encoded protein is CASSLHTNYGYTF.

In this sample, this clonotype turned up a few times. This rearrangement joins TRBV20-1 to TRBJ1-2, with unresolved D. Germline V gives CDR1 DFQATT, CDR2 SNEGSKA (reference sequence). This CDR3 has 14 amino acids. Trimming removed 3 bases at V and 1 base at J, with 12 bases between. CDR3 protein: CSASVIQINYGYTF. The CDR3 DNA sequence: TGCAGTGCTAGTGTTATACAGATTAACTATGGCTACACCTTC.

This clonotype was observed many times. The chain links TRBV20-1 to TRBJ2-5, with 8 bases identical to TRBD2. This CDR3 has 15 amino acids. V lost 3 bases to trimming and J lost 4 bases; unmatched junction nucleotides: 10. Germline V gene data show CDR1 as DFQATT and CDR2 as SNEGSKA (reference sequence). DNA for the CDR3: TGCAGTGCTAGTTCGACTAGCGAAGGGGGAGAGACCCAGTACTTC. This codes for CSASSTSEGGETQYF.

This chain links TRBV14 with TRBJ2-7; D uncertain. Trimming removed 0 bases from V and 12 bases from J, with 15 bases in between. The CDR3 contains 13 residues. Per the germline V gene, CDR1 is SGHDN and CDR2 is FVKESK. The CDR3 loop is CASSQENRIGLYF. The CDR3, as DNA: TGTGCCAGCAGCCAAGAAAACCGGATCGGGTTGTACTTC.

Only a few counts were recorded for this clonotype. The V call is TRBV9, the J call TRBJ1-4; tentative D call: TRBD1 (5 bases). The V end lost 3 bases, the J end lost 3 bases, and 9 bases lay between the germline ends. Germline V lookup: CDR1 SGDLS, CDR2 YYNGEE. CDR3 length equals 14 residues. The CDR3 bases are TGTGCCAGCAGCGAGGGGTCGGCTAATGAAAAACTGTTTTTT. Its translation: CASSEGSANEKLFF.

A few counts support this clonotype. The rearrangement links TRBV4-1 to TRBJ2-1; D is uncertain. This CDR3 contains 15 residues. Germline V lookup: CDR1 MGHRA, CDR2 YSYEKL. Deletions cut 0 bases from V and 0 bases from J, with 6 bases between. DNA of the CDR3: TGCGCCAGCAGCCAAGAAAAAAGCTCCTACAATGAGCAGTTCTTC. Its protein is CASSQEKSSYNEQFF.

This sequence joins TRBV7-2 and TRBJ2-3; 8 bases map to TRBD2. Trimming at V came to 7 bases and at J to 3 bases, leaving 6 bases not matched to a gene. Germline lookup yields CDR1 SGHTA and CDR2 FQGNSA. The CDR3 consists of 14 residues. The CDR3 reads CASNKGLETDTQYF. Here the CDR3 DNA reads TGTGCCAGCAACAAGGGACTAGAGACAGATACGCAGTATTTT.

This clonotype was counted between two and nine times. The chain carries TRBV6-2 or TRBV6-3 and TRBJ1-1; D gene unclear. V lost 1 base and J lost 3, with 6 bases in between. The germline V gene has CDR1 MNHEY and CDR2 SVGEGT. This CDR3 is built from 13 residues. The DNA for the CDR3 is TGTGCCAGCAGTTACTACAGAGACACTGAAGCTTTCTTT. Its protein is CASSYYRDTEAFF.

This clonotype was seen a handful of times. The chain links TRBV30 to TRBJ2-2, with 8 nucleotides matching TRBD2. Germline lookup yields CDR1 GTSNPN and CDR2 SVGIG (reference sequence). There are 18 residues in the CDR3. V trimming: 0 bases; J trimming: 3 bases; junction bases outside the gene matches: 12. The CDR3 DNA reads as TGTGCCTGGAGTGTTCTGGCGGGGGGCCTCAGGGACACCGGGGAGCTGTTTTTT. Translating it yields CAWSVLAGGLRDTGELFF.

The CDR3 protein is CASTRELSSYNEQFF. DNA of the CDR3: TGTGCCAGCACCAGGGAACTTAGCTCCTACAATGAGCAGTTCTTC. This rearrangement joins TRBV7-6 to TRBJ2-1; TRBD1 is a possible D gene (5 bases). Germline V gene sequence: CDR1 SGHVS, CDR2 FNYEAQ. V lost 7 bases, J lost 0 bases, and 13 bases lay in between. The CDR3 has 15 amino acids.

This sequence joins TRBV3-1 and TRBJ2-3, with 10 bases fitting TRBD2. Germline values: CDR1 LGHDT, CDR2 YNNKEL (reference sequence). The junction had 2 bases not matched to a gene; V was cut back by 2 bases and J by 3 bases. CDR3 length: 15 residues. CDR3 in amino acids: CASSQLAGATDTQYF. The CDR3 coding sequence is TGTGCCAGCAGCCAACTAGCGGGAGCTACAGATACGCAGTATTTT.

This clonotype was counted at least ten times. The chain uses TRBV6-1 and TRBJ2-7; D possibly matches TRBD1 or TRBD2 (5 bases each). CDR3 length: 13 amino acids. The germline CDR1 and CDR2 sequences are MNHNS and SASEGT. Trimming took 6 bases from V and 2 from J, leaving 11 bases between them. CDR3 residues: CASRKRGPYEQYF. In nucleotides, the CDR3 is TGTGCCAGCAGAAAGAGGGGCCCCTACGAGCAGTACTTC.

The chain carries TRBV15 and TRBJ1-1, with TRBD1 as a possible D gene (5 bases). Germline CDR1 is LNHNV and CDR2 is YYDKDF (reference sequence). The V and J ends lost 1 base and 5 bases respectively, with 14 bases between them. The CDR3 totals 15 residues. CDR3 DNA: TGTGCCACCAGCAGAGGTTCCGGGGGAGGGACTGAAGCTTTCTTT. This encodes CATSRGSGGGTEAFF.

The genes are TRBV6-2 or TRBV6-3 and TRBJ2-7; the match to TRBD2 covers 8 bases. Germline loops: CDR1 MNHEY, CDR2 SVGEGT. V was clipped by 6 bases and J by 2 bases; unmatched bases: 6. The CDR3 covers 14 residues. The CDR3 loop reads CASRSSGATYEQYV. CDR3 in DNA: TGTGCCAGCAGAAGTAGCGGGGCGACCTACGAGCAGTACGTC.

CDR3 residues: CASSQVANYGYTF. DNA of the CDR3: TGCGCCAGCAGCCAAGTCGCTAACTATGGCTACACCTTC. The chain links TRBV4-1 to TRBJ1-2; D not resolved. The CDR3 contains 13 residues. Trimming removed 1 base from V and 0 bases from J, with 3 bases in between. Germline assignment: CDR1 MGHRA and CDR2 YSYEKL.

The genes are TRBV27 and TRBJ2-2; 7 bases map to TRBD1. Germline CDR1 reads MNHEY; CDR2 reads SMNVEV (reference sequence). The CDR3 is 16 amino acids. V dropped 8 bases and J dropped 4; count of bases not matched to a gene: 13. The DNA of the CDR3 is TGTGCCAGCTGCCTCCGACAGGGCCTTGTCACCGGGGAGCTGTTTTTT. Protein: CASCLRQGLVTGELFF.

This clonotype has only a few counts. J is TRBJ2-7 and V is TRBV6-5, with a tentative D call TRBD1 (6 bases). The germline V gene has CDR1 MNHEY and CDR2 SVGAGI. With 4 bases removed from V and 5 bases from J, the gap between germline ends came to 18 bases. This CDR3 region has 15 residues. The CDR3 protein is CASSFRIQGFNEQYV. CDR3 nucleotide sequence: TGTGCCAGCAGTTTCCGTATACAGGGATTCAACGAGCAGTACGTC.

This clonotype appeared a few times. The V gene is TRBV7-2, the J gene TRBJ1-6; D may be TRBD1 (5 bases). Deletions cut 6 bases from V and 7 bases from J, with 13 bases between. Germline V gene data show CDR1 as SGHTA and CDR2 as FQGNSA. CDR3 size: 14 residues. CDR3 loop: CASRQDSVNSPLHF. CDR3 sequence (DNA): TGTGCCAGCAGGCAAGACAGCGTGAATTCACCCCTCCACTTT.

This sequence joins TRBV25-1 and TRBJ1-4; a weak D match, TRBD1 (5 bases). The CDR3 covers 16 residues. V lost 3 bases to trimming and J lost 7 bases, with 18 bases between them. CDR1 is MGHDK, CDR2 SYGVNS, per germline. CDR3 sequence (DNA): TGTGCCAGCAGTGAGGGGGACTCCGTACGGGGTGAAAAACTGTTTTTT. Protein: CASSEGDSVRGEKLFF.

J is TRBJ1-2 and V is TRBV4-3; D possibly corresponds to TRBD1 (5 bases). This CDR3 is built from 17 residues. Germline V CDR1 and CDR2: LGHNA, YSLEER. V lost 4 bases to trimming and J lost 7 bases, with 25 bases between them. In DNA, the CDR3 is TGCGCCAGCAGCCCCTCTGCGAGTGAGGGGCCCAGAAGTGGCTACACCTTC. It specifies CASSPSASEGPRSGYTF.

V is TRBV19 and J is TRBJ2-5, with 10 positions matching TRBD2. The germline V gene has CDR1 LNHDA and CDR2 SQIVND (reference sequence). With V trimmed by 4 bases and J by 4 bases, 9 bases remained unmatched. The CDR3 has 16 residues. CDR3 bases: TGTGCCAGTAGTAACGAGCGGGGGGGCCAGGGAGAGACCCAGTACTTC. It encodes CASSNERGGQGETQYF.

The chain couples TRBV7-6 to TRBJ2-1; no firm D call. CDR3 size: 15 residues. CDR1 SGHVS and CDR2 FNYEAQ come from the germline V gene. Trimming cost V 2 bases and J 0 bases, with 8 bases left between them. The CDR3 region has the DNA TGTGCCAGCAGCTTATCTTCCTTCTCCTACAATGAGCAGTTCTTC. Translating gives CASSLSSFSYNEQFF.

Ten or more counts support this clonotype. J is TRBJ2-7 and V is TRBV5-1; TRBD2 agrees at 11 bases. The CDR3 is made up of 15 amino acids. The V gene end was trimmed by 1 base and the J gene end by 7 bases; junction bases not matched to a gene: 7. Germline values: CDR1 SGHRS, CDR2 YFSETQ. The CDR3 is CASSLPLAGGGEQYF. The CDR3 DNA follows: TGCGCCAGCAGCTTGCCCCTAGCGGGGGGTGGTGAGCAGTACTTC.

The chain combines TRBV14 with TRBJ2-2; D is ambiguous. The V gene's germline CDR1 is SGHDN and CDR2 FVKESK. The CDR3 consists of 16 residues. Trimming removed 3 bases from V and 0 bases from J, with 11 bases in between. The CDR3 nucleotides read TGTGCCAGCAGCCAGCGGTTCGTGACGAACACCGGGGAGCTGTTTTTT. This sequence encodes CASSQRFVTNTGELFF.

This clonotype occurred a few times. This chain links TRBV7-9 with TRBJ2-1; no definite D call. The CDR3 runs 14 residues. The germline CDR1 and CDR2 sequences are SEHNR and FQNEAQ (reference sequence). Trimming pared 5 bases from V and 4 bases from J, leaving 12 bases between. The CDR3 nucleotides read TGTGCCAGCAGCCTAGGTATCCGATACAATGAGCAGTTCTTC. It translates to CASSLGIRYNEQFF.

Only a few counts were recorded for this clonotype. CDR3 nucleotide sequence: TGTGCCACCAGCAGAGTCGGGGGGGCATTCAATGAGCAGTTCTTC. Protein product: CATSRVGGAFNEQFF. This chain links TRBV15 with TRBJ2-1; 8 nucleotides line up with TRBD2. This CDR3 is built from 15 residues. The trim removed 1 base at V and 6 bases at J, leaving 5 bases unmatched. Germline V gene sequence: CDR1 LNHNV, CDR2 YYDKDF (reference sequence). Variable domain in full (rest from reference TRBV15 and TRBJ2-1): DAMVIQNPRYQVTQFGKPVTLSCSQTLNHNVMYWYQQKSSQAPKLLFHYYDKDFNNEADTPDNFQSRRPNTSFCFLDIRSPGLGDTAMYLCATSRVGGAFNEQFFGPGTRLTVL.

The chain carries TRBV27 and TRBJ2-7; 7 positions agree with TRBD1. Germline trimming cut 8 bases from V and 1 base from J; bases unmatched to any gene: 5. Germline CDR1 is MNHEY and CDR2 is SMNVEV (reference sequence). CDR3 length equals 13 residues. The DNA of the CDR3 is TGTGCCAGCGGGACAGCCTCTTCCTACGAGCAGTACTTC. This gives the protein CASGTASSYEQYF.

The gene calls are TRBV12-3 or TRBV12-4 and TRBJ1-1; weak D call: TRBD1 (5 bases). Trimming pared 0 bases from V and 0 bases from J, leaving 8 bases between. CDR3 length: 15 amino acids. The CDR3 sequence: CASSLARTMNTEAFF. The CDR3 DNA reads as TGTGCCAGCAGTTTAGCCCGGACAATGAACACTGAAGCTTTCTTT.